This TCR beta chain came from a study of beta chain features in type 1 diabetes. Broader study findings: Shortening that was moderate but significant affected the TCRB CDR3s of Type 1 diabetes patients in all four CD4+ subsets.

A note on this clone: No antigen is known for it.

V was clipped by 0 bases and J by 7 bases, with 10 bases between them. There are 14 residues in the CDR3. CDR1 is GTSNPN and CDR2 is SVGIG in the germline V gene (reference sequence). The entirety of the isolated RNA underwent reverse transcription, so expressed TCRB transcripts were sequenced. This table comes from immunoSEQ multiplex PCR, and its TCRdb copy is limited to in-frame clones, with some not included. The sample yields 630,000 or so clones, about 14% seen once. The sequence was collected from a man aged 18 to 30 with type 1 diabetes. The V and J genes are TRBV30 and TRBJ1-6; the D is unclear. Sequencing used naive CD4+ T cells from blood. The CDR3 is CAWSVGVQNSPLHF. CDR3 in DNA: TGTGCCTGGAGTGTAGGAGTCCAAAATTCACCCCTCCACTTT.